Below, one T cell receptor beta chain is given with its context. Its antigen remains unidentified. Libraries for TCRalpha and TCRbeta carried sample barcodes and unique molecular identifiers via 5'RACE. In TCRdb, the 5' RACE reads were re-called with MiXCR into one record per CDR3 protein. The repertoire holds roughly 120,000 distinct CDR3 sequences, approximately 15% seen once, with approximately 15% in the top ten. With V trimmed by 1 base and J by 2 bases, 8 bases remained unmatched. CDR1 SGHVS and CDR2 FQNEAQ come from the germline V gene. The CDR3 extends over 16 amino acids. These data originate in a study of T-cell memory formation after mild COVID-19. Study information: The TCR clusters were mostly specific to one donor. Study-wide results and caveats: Contracting clones from day 15 to 85 had balanced CD4/CD8; later expanders favoured CD4+. CD4+ contracting clones lay mainly in CM and EM, CD8+ ones in EMRA.

Sample: PBMCs or a T cell subset sorted from them (not recorded which). J is TRBJ2-7 and V is TRBV7-8; 7 bases fit TRBD1. This TCR was sampled from an adult woman who had mild COVID-19 (a few samples of this study predate the infection). Cell type and time point are not known. The CDR3 is CASSLGYPRGPYEQYF. In DNA, the CDR3 is TGTGCCAGCAGCTTAGGATACCCGAGGGGGCCCTACGAGCAGTACTTC.